This TCR beta chain was sequenced during a study of PD-1 blockade in classical Hodgkin lymphoma. Study details: Intravenous nivolumab at 3 mg/kg was given to patients every 2 weeks. Whole-study findings and limits: Patients with a complete response exhibited baseline diversity comparable to newly diagnosed patients. It was CD4+ TCR diversity, not CD8+, that rose significantly by C4D1.

With respect to this clone: Its cognate antigen is unknown.

Assay used: immunoSEQ multiplex PCR; TCRdb lists only in-frame clones, some missing. The sample includes roughly 28,000 clones, approximately 80% of them seen just once. The CDR3 covers 18 residues. Time point defined: cycle 4 day 1 (C4D1), after five to seven weeks of nivolumab. With no exception, relapse followed autologous stem cell transplantation in all patients, and brentuximab vedotin exposure varied. The sequences come from peripheral blood mononuclear cells (PBMCs), collected before the fourth cycle of nivolumab. This chain joins TRBV21-1 and TRBJ2-1; TRBD2 reflects the table's D call only, with no check against the DNA. TRBV21-1 is noted as a pseudogene. This TCR was sampled from a human donor with classical Hodgkin lymphoma. For the CDR3, the DNA is TGTGCCAGCAGCCCACACCCACTAGCGGGGGAAAGTAGCGATGAGCAGTTCTTC. Its protein product is CASSPHPLAGESSDEQFF.